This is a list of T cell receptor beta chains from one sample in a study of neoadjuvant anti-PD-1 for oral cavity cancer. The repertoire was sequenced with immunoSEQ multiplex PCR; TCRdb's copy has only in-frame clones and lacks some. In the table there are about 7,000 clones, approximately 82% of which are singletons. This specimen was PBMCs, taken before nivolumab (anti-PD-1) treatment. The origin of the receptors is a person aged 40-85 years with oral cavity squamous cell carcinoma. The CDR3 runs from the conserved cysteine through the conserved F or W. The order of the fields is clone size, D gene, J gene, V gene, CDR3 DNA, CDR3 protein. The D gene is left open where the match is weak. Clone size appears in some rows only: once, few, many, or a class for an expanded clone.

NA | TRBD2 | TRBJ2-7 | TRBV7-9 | TGTGCCAGCAGCGAAGGACTAGCGGGGGAAATCTCCTACGAGCAGTACTTC | CASSEGLAGEISYEQYF
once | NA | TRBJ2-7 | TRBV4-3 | TGCGCCAGCAGCCGCGGGACAGCCTACGAGCAGTACTTC | CASSRGTAYEQYF
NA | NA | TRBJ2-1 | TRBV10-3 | TGTGCCATCGGGGTAAACCAAGGCAATGAGCAGTTCTTC | CAIGVNQGNEQFF
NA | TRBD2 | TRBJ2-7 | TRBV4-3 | TGCGCCAGCAGCCAAGACGGGGGAGGGAACGAGCAGTACTTC | CASSQDGGGNEQYF
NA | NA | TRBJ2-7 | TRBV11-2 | TGTGCCAGCAGCTTCGGTACTTCGGGCGAGCAGTACTTC | CASSFGTSGEQYF
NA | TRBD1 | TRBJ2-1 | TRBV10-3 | TGTGCCATCAGTGGGGACAGGGGGAACAATGAGCAGTTCTTC | CAISGDRGNNEQFF
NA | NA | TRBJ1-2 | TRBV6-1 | TGTGCCAGCAGTATATTCTGGGAGGGACAAAATGGCTACACCTTC | CASSIFWEGQNGYTF
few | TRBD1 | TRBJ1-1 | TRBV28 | TGTGCCAGCAGTTTGCCCCGGGGACAGGTATTATCCGAAGCTTTCTTT | CASSLPRGQVLSEAFF
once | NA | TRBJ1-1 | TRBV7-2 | TGTGCCAGCAGCTTAGTTCAAGTGAACACTGAAGCTTTCTTT | CASSLVQVNTEAFF
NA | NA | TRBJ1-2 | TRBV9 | TGTGCCAGCAGCGTAGTTTCCGGGACGTTGGGCTACACCTTC | CASSVVSGTLGYTF
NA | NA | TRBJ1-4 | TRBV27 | TGTGCCAGCAGCCGGGGTTCTAATGAAAAACTGTTTTTT | CASSRGSNEKLFF
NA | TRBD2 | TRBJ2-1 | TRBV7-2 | TGTGCCAGCAGCTTGGGGCGGGAGCCCTACAATGAGCAGTTCTTC | CASSLGREPYNEQFF
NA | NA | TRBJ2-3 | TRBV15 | TGTGCCACCAGCAGAGAGGTCTCTCGTCAGGGTTTGGATACGCAGTATTTT | CATSREVSRQGLDTQYF